These 4 T cell receptor beta chains came from one sample sequenced in a study of brain metastases from non-small cell lung cancer. Generated by immunoSEQ multiplex PCR, the TCRdb table keeps only in-frame clones and is missing some. The table lists more than 4,000 clones, 70% to 90% of them singletons, with 10% to 15% in the top ten. The specimen sequenced was tissue from a brain metastasis. Receptors originate from a donor at least 40 years old with non-small cell lung cancer.

The genes are TRBV10-3 and TRBJ2-4, with 10 bases that match TRBD1. The length of the CDR3 is 14 residues. Germline assignment: CDR1 ENHRY and CDR2 SYGVKD. The junction had 8 bases not matched to a gene; V was cut back by 6 bases and J by 9 bases. Here the CDR3 DNA reads TGTGCCATCAGCCCGACAGGGGGCGCGGGCATTCAGTACTTC. Translating it yields CAISPTGGAGIQYF.

V gene TRBV3-1 (or the pseudogene TRBV3-2) combines with J gene TRBJ2-3, with D maybe TRBD1 (6 bases). Germline CDR1 reads LGHDT; CDR2 reads YNNKEL (reference sequence). CDR3 length: 14 amino acids. Deletions cut 2 bases from V and 9 bases from J, with 15 bases between. The CDR3 nucleotides read TGTGCCAGCAGCCAACGCGGTACAGGGACCACGCAGTATTTT. Translating it yields CASSQRGTGTTQYF.

The chain uses TRBV7-8 and TRBJ2-1; no definite D call. V lost 0 bases to trimming and J lost 4 bases, with 10 bases between them. Germline V lookup: CDR1 SGHVS, CDR2 FQNEAQ. This CDR3 spans 15 amino acids. In nucleotides, the CDR3 is TGTGCCAGCAGCTTAGCGCTTTTCTCTTACAATGAGCAGTTCTTC. Amino acids: CASSLALFSYNEQFF.

The chain employs TRBV19 and TRBJ1-2; D is undetermined. V was clipped by 5 bases and J by 5 bases, with 3 bases between them. CDR1 is LNHDA and CDR2 is SQIVND in the germline V gene (reference sequence). The CDR3 is 10 residues long. CDR3 in amino acids: CASSYYGYTF. CDR3 bases: TGTGCCAGTAGTTATTATGGCTACACCTTC.